A single sample is the source of the 22 T cell receptor beta chains below, sequenced in a study of blood T cell repertoires in COVID-19. Sequencing used immunoSEQ multiplex PCR; TCRdb keeps in-frame clones, though not all of them. The sample lists about 140,000 clones, around 90% occurring once. The sequenced material came from peripheral blood. The receptors were gathered from a human donor in a cohort sampled during active COVID-19.

CDR3 nucleotides: TGTGCCACCCGGGTCGGGAATCAGCCCCAGCATTTT. Its protein product is CATRVGNQPQHF. This chain joins TRBV19 and TRBJ1-5; D not certain. The CDR3 length is 12 residues. V lost 10 bases to trimming and J lost 4 bases, with 11 bases between them. Germline values: CDR1 LNHDA, CDR2 SQIVND (reference sequence). The whole variable domain, filled in from reference TRBV19 and TRBJ1-5, reads DGGITQSPKYLFRKEGQNVTLSCEQNLNHDAMYWYRQDPGQGLRLIYYSQIVNDFQKGDIAEGYSVSREKKESFPLTVTSAQKNPTAFYLCATRVGNQPQHFGDGTRLSIL.

This clone has just a few counts. This chain uses TRBV14 with TRBJ2-2; D is unresolved. This CDR3 region has 13 residues. The germline CDR1 and CDR2 sequences are SGHDN and FVKESK. The V and J ends lost 0 bases and 4 bases respectively, with 3 bases between them. In DNA, the CDR3 is TGTGCCAGCAGCCAAGATCTCACCGGGGAGCTGTTTTTT. Translated, it gives CASSQDLTGELFF.

This clone showed up just once. Mismatch with germline at one junction end may stem from a read error. V is TRBV29-1 and J is TRBJ1-1; a weak D match, TRBD1 (6 bases). CDR1 and CDR2 from the germline V gene are SQVTM and ANQGSEA. This CDR3 is 13 amino acids long. In DNA form, the CDR3 reads TGCAGCGGTGAACTGGGGGCCGGCACTGAAGCTTTCTTT. Amino acid sequence: CSGELGAGTEAFF.

DNA for the CDR3: TGTGCCAGCAGCTTTCGGGGTGGCGGGGGGACTGCCGCCGGGGAGCTGTTTTTT. Translation: CASSFRGGGGTAAGELFF. The chain carries TRBV7-9 and TRBJ2-2; 8 positions agree with TRBD2. The CDR3 is 18 residues long. The V gene end was trimmed by 3 bases and the J gene end by 6 bases; junction bases not matched to a gene: 15. CDR1 and CDR2 from the germline V gene are SEHNR and FQNEAQ (reference sequence).

The gene calls are TRBV19 and TRBJ2-2; 8 nucleotides line up with TRBD2. The CDR3 is 16 residues long. From germline, CDR1 is LNHDA and CDR2 SQIVND (reference sequence). After removal of 6 bases from V and 0 bases from J, the junction contained 6 bases not matched to a gene. In DNA form, the CDR3 reads TGTGCCAGTAGCTTGGCGGGGGGCACGAACACCGGGGAGCTGTTTTTT. It is translated as CASSLAGGTNTGELFF. The full variable domain, with the rest looked up from reference TRBV19 and TRBJ2-2, is DGGITQSPKYLFRKEGQNVTLSCEQNLNHDAMYWYRQDPGQGLRLIYYSQIVNDFQKGDIAEGYSVSREKKESFPLTVTSAQKNPTAFYLCASSLAGGTNTGELFFGEGSRLTVL.

The table lists this clone with a count of one. The chain employs TRBV7-2 and TRBJ2-7; 7 bases match TRBD1. The CDR3 is 16 residues long. After removal of 1 base from V and 6 bases from J, the junction contained 12 bases not matched to a gene. Looked up from germline, CDR1 is SGHTA and CDR2 is FQGNSA. The CDR3, as DNA: TGTGCCAGCAGCTTAGAGGAACTACAGGGGTGGGGCGAGCAGTACTTC. It translates to CASSLEELQGWGEQYF.

This clone was picked up a small number of times. This sequence joins TRBV19 and TRBJ1-1, with D hard to call. V lost 3 bases and J lost 3, with 11 bases in between. CDR3 size: 14 residues. Germline V gene lookup returns CDR1 LNHDA and CDR2 SQIVND (reference sequence). The CDR3 is CASSIIGGHTEAFF. Here the CDR3 DNA reads TGTGCCAGTAGTATTATCGGCGGTCACACTGAAGCTTTCTTT.

This clone has only one observation. V and J are TRBV3-1 (or the pseudogene TRBV3-2) and TRBJ1-2; D is uncertain. The V and J ends lost 6 bases and 7 bases respectively, with 15 bases between them. Germline CDR1 LGHDT, CDR2 YNNKEL (reference sequence). CDR3 length: 13 residues. Here the CDR3 DNA reads TGTGCCAGCAGTGCACGGGGATCCTTTGGCTACACCTTC. It encodes CASSARGSFGYTF.

In its sample, this clone was seen a few times. The chain carries TRBV6-2 or TRBV6-3 and TRBJ1-2, with D possibly TRBD1 on 5 matching bases. Germline assignment: CDR1 MNHEY and CDR2 SVGEGT. V lost 3 bases, J lost 4 bases, and 15 bases lay in between. The CDR3 has 15 amino acids. The CDR3 spells CASSYNAGPAYGYTF. The CDR3 DNA is TGTGCCAGCAGTTATAACGCAGGGCCTGCCTATGGCTACACCTTC.

The J gene is TRBJ1-2, the V gene TRBV7-9, with D possibly matching TRBD1 (6 bases). Germline V gene data show CDR1 as SEHNR and CDR2 as FQNEAQ (reference sequence). The length of the CDR3 is 14 residues. Deletions cut 5 bases from V and 3 bases from J, with 13 bases between. CDR3 coding DNA: TGTGCCAGCAGCCTCCGGACAGTGGACTATGGCTACACCTTC. Encoded protein: CASSLRTVDYGYTF.

This clone was seen a few times. The chain employs TRBV2 and TRBJ1-2; no definite D call. V was cut by 4 bases and J by 4 bases, with 25 bases left in between. The CDR3 has 18 residues. Germline CDR1 and CDR2: SNHLY and FYNNEI. CDR3 sequence reads: CASSVPTPSAATGYGYTF. CDR3 bases: TGTGCCAGCAGTGTTCCCACCCCGTCGGCGGCGACGGGCTATGGCTACACCTTC.

J is TRBJ2-1 and V is TRBV4-3; D is unclear. The CDR3 is 17 amino acids. V was pared by 4 bases and J by 0 bases, with 16 bases between. Germline CDR1 and CDR2: LGHNA and YSLEER. In nucleotides, the CDR3 is TGCGCCAGCAGCCTGTGGGCTGAAGATTTCTCCTACAATGAGCAGTTCTTC. Its protein product is CASSLWAEDFSYNEQFF.

This chain joins TRBV5-4 and TRBJ1-2; no definite D call. V was trimmed by 4 bases and J by 0 bases, leaving 13 bases between them. Germline CDR1 SGHNT, CDR2 YYREEE (reference sequence). The CDR3 runs 15 residues. The CDR3 coding sequence is TGTGCCAGCAGCCGCCGCGGATCAGCTAACTATGGCTACACCTTC. Amino acid sequence: CASSRRGSANYGYTF.

V gene TRBV6-4 combines with J gene TRBJ2-2; D possibly corresponds to TRBD2 (5 bases). Trimming took 11 bases from V and 6 from J, leaving 19 bases between them. The germline gives CDR1 MRHNA, CDR2 SNTAGT. This CDR3 is built from 14 residues. CDR3 sequence reads: CAGPQGGLAGELFF. As DNA, the CDR3 is TGTGCCGGTCCACAAGGAGGTCTGGCCGGGGAGCTGTTTTTT.

The chain has TRBV7-9 and TRBJ1-4, with 7 bases lining up with TRBD1. Germline V gene sequence: CDR1 SEHNR, CDR2 FQNEAQ (reference sequence). The length of the CDR3 is 18 residues. With 4 bases clipped from V and 0 bases from J, the junction kept 11 bases outside the gene matches. DNA for the CDR3: TGTGCCAGCAGCTATCCTGCGGGGACAGCAGCAACTAATGAAAAACTGTTTTTT. This sequence encodes CASSYPAGTAATNEKLFF. Based on the CDR3 plus reference TRBV7-9 and TRBJ1-4, the full variable domain is DTGVSQNPRHKITKRGQNVTFRCDPISEHNRLYWYRQTLGQGPEFLTYFQNEAQLEKSRLLSDRFSAERPKGSFSTLEIQRTEQGDSAMYLCASSYPAGTAATNEKLFFGSGTQLSVL.

V is TRBV3-1 (or the pseudogene TRBV3-2) and J is TRBJ1-1; TRBD1 matches at 12 bases. The CDR3 contains 18 residues. The germline gives CDR1 LGHDT, CDR2 YNNKEL (reference sequence). V lost 3 bases and J lost 0; bases outside the gene matches: 8. The CDR3 DNA reads TGTGCCAGCAGCCACGCCGGGACAGGGGGCTTCTTGAACACTGAAGCTTTCTTT. It codes for CASSHAGTGGFLNTEAFF.

This clone came up once. The chain recombines TRBV5-4 with TRBJ1-1; D uncertain. The CDR3 consists of 15 residues. The germline V and J ends were trimmed by 8 bases and 0 bases, with 17 bases remaining between them. CDR1 SGHNT and CDR2 YYREEE come from the germline V gene (reference sequence). CDR3 residues: CASRAELIMNTEAFF. The CDR3 nucleotides read TGTGCCAGTAGAGCGGAGTTAATCATGAACACTGAAGCTTTCTTT.

The V gene is TRBV2, the J gene TRBJ1-2, with 10 bases aligning to TRBD1. Germline V gene lookup returns CDR1 SNHLY and CDR2 FYNNEI. The V segment lost 9 bases and the J segment 2 bases; nucleotides outside the gene matches: 3. The CDR3 contains 13 residues. In DNA form, the CDR3 reads TGTGCCAGTACGGGACAGGGGAACTATGGCTACACCTTC. This encodes CASTGQGNYGYTF.

The chain has TRBV7-2 and TRBJ2-5; D not resolved. The germline CDR1 and CDR2 sequences are SGHTA and FQGNSA. The CDR3 has 14 residues. V dropped 2 bases and J dropped 5 bases, with 12 bases sitting between them. In DNA, the CDR3 is TGTGCCAGCAGCTTACGGAGCGCTGGGGAGACCCAGTACTTC. It specifies CASSLRSAGETQYF. Full variable domain (rest looked up from reference TRBV7-2 and TRBJ2-5): GAGVSQSPSNKVTEKGKDVELRCDPISGHTALYWYRQSLGQGLEFLIYFQGNSAPDKSGLPSDRFSAERTGGSVSTLTIQRTQQEDSAVYLCASSLRSAGETQYFGPGTRLLVL.

This clone has a handful of counts. The chain links TRBV2 to TRBJ1-2; maybe TRBD1 (6 bases). The CDR3 totals 12 residues. CDR1 and CDR2 (germline): SNHLY, FYNNEI. V lost 7 bases to trimming and J lost 8 bases, with 14 bases between them. The CDR3 DNA follows: TGTGCCAGCACCGCCACAGGGCACGGCTACACCTTC. This sequence encodes CASTATGHGYTF. The variable domain in full, with the rest retrieved from reference TRBV2 and TRBJ1-2, is EPEVTQTPSHQVTQMGQEVILRCVPISNHLYFYWYRQILGQKVEFLVSFYNNEISEKSEIFDDQFSVERPDGSNFTLKIRSTKLEDSAMYFCASTATGHGYTFGSGTRLTVV.

The J gene is TRBJ1-2, the V gene TRBV5-8; D perhaps matches TRBD1 (5 bases). The CDR3 totals 15 residues. Trimming took off 5 bases at V and 4 bases at J, with 18 bases between the two ends. Germline lookup yields CDR1 SGHTS and CDR2 YDEGEE. CDR3 bases: TGTGCCAGCAGGCCCGCCGGGGGACTTTCCTATGGCTACACCTTC. It translates to CASRPAGGLSYGYTF.

The chain uses TRBV7-9 and TRBJ1-2; TRBD1 aligns across 11 bases. After removal of 4 bases from V and 4 bases from J, the junction contained 11 bases not matched to a gene. The germline CDR1 and CDR2 sequences are SEHNR and FQNEAQ (reference sequence). The CDR3 loop spans 17 amino acids. CDR3 amino acids: CASSSIDKGQGGYGYTF. The CDR3 DNA follows: TGTGCCAGCAGCTCAATAGACAAGGGACAGGGGGGCTATGGCTACACCTTC. The whole variable domain, filled in from reference TRBV7-9 and TRBJ1-2, reads DTGVSQNPRHKITKRGQNVTFRCDPISEHNRLYWYRQTLGQGPEFLTYFQNEAQLEKSRLLSDRFSAERPKGSFSTLEIQRTEQGDSAMYLCASSSIDKGQGGYGYTFGSGTRLTVV.